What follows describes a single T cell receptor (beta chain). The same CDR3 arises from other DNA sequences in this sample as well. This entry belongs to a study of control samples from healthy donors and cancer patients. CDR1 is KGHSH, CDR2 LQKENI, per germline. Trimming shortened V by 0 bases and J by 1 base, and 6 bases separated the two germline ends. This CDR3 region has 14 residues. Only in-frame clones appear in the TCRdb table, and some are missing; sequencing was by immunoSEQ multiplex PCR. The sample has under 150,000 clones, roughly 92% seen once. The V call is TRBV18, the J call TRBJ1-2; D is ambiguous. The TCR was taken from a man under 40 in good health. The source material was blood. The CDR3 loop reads CASSPPTVNYGYTF. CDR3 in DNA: TGTGCCAGCTCACCACCAACAGTTAACTATGGCTACACCTTC.